Shown below are 19 T cell receptor beta chains from a single sample sequenced in a study of blood T cell repertoires in COVID-19. Sequenced by immunoSEQ multiplex PCR; TCRdb stores in-frame clones only, minus some. The repertoire holds 380,000 or so clones, with 80% to 90% as singletons. Sequenced input: peripheral blood. The receptors come from a middle-aged man with acute or convalescent COVID-19.

The count of this clone is one. The J gene is TRBJ2-7, the V gene TRBV7-6; possible D gene TRBD1, 6 bases. CDR3 size: 16 residues. V was shortened by 5 bases and J by 5 bases, with 22 bases between the two germline ends. Germline values: CDR1 SGHVS, CDR2 FNYEAQ. The CDR3 region has the DNA TGTGCCAGCAGCCAACTAATTGGGCAGGGGATGAACGAGCAGTACTTC. This encodes CASSQLIGQGMNEQYF.

This chain joins TRBV27 and TRBJ2-1, with 14 bases lining up with TRBD2. The CDR3 extends over 16 amino acids. CDR1 is MNHEY and CDR2 is SMNVEV in the germline V gene (reference sequence). J gave up 6 bases and V 5 bases, and 6 bases lay outside the gene matches. The CDR3 bases are TGTGCCAGCAGTGGGGGGACTAGCGGGAGTATCAATGAGCAGTTCTTC. This gives the protein CASSGGTSGSINEQFF.

This clone was seen only once. V usage is TRBV7-9 and J usage is TRBJ1-2; the D gene is possibly TRBD1 (5 bases). Trimming removed 8 bases at V and 2 bases at J, with 9 bases between. The CDR3 sequence is 12 residues long. Germline loops: CDR1 SEHNR, CDR2 FQNEAQ (reference sequence). The CDR3, as DNA: TGTGCCAGCCAGGGAGGCAACTATGGCTACACCTTC. Its translation: CASQGGNYGYTF. Variable domain in full (rest from reference TRBV7-9 and TRBJ1-2): DTGVSQNPRHKITKRGQNVTFRCDPISEHNRLYWYRQTLGQGPEFLTYFQNEAQLEKSRLLSDRFSAERPKGSFSTLEIQRTEQGDSAMYLCASQGGNYGYTFGSGTRLTVV.

Of note for this clone: At one of its ends the junction is not consistent with the germline gene, which may arise from a read error. The chain couples TRBV3-1 (or the pseudogene TRBV3-2) to TRBJ2-7, with 7 bases lining up with TRBD2. Germline-derived CDR1 and CDR2 are LGHDT and YNNKEL (reference sequence). The CDR3 runs 15 residues. CDR3 nucleotide sequence: TGTGCCAGCAACCAAGATTGGACTAGGGCCCACGAGCAGTACTTC. This encodes CASNQDWTRAHEQYF.

The gene calls are TRBV20-1 and TRBJ2-3; the D gene is possibly TRBD2 (5 bases). The germline CDR1 and CDR2 sequences are DFQATT and SNEGSKA (reference sequence). The CDR3 consists of 11 residues. The CDR3, as DNA: TGCAACGGGGAAAGCACAGATACGCAGTATTTT. This translates into CNGESTDTQYF.

V usage is TRBV29-1 and J usage is TRBJ2-1; possible D gene TRBD2, 5 bases. The germline gives CDR1 SQVTM, CDR2 ANQGSEA. The CDR3 runs 14 residues. The V end lost 3 bases, the J end lost 4 bases, and 13 bases lay between the germline ends. CDR3 sequence reads: CSVEGGLGYNEQFF. The DNA for the CDR3 is TGCAGCGTTGAGGGCGGGTTGGGGTACAATGAGCAGTTCTTC.

V is TRBV13 and J is TRBJ1-1, with 7 bases lining up with TRBD1. The CDR3 is 13 residues long. The junction had 13 bases not matched to a gene; V was cut back by 10 bases and J by 8 bases. The germline V gene encodes CDR1 PRHDT and CDR2 FYEKMQ (reference sequence). CDR3 sequence reads: CATEGADPMEAFF. The CDR3 nucleotides are TGTGCCACCGAGGGGGCCGACCCCATGGAAGCTTTCTTT.

This chain links TRBV27 with TRBJ1-4; the D gene is possibly TRBD1 (5 bases). Trimming stripped 5 bases from V and 8 bases from J, with 6 bases between. Germline values: CDR1 MNHEY, CDR2 SMNVEV (reference sequence). The CDR3 consists of 11 residues. The DNA of the CDR3 is TGTGCCAGCAGTGGGGGGGAAAAACTGTTTTTT. Protein: CASSGGEKLFF.

The genes are TRBV28 and TRBJ1-1; D remains unclear. Germline-derived CDR1 and CDR2 are MDHEN and SYDVKM. Trimming took off 2 bases at V and 5 bases at J, with 12 bases between the two ends. The CDR3 consists of 14 residues. The DNA for the CDR3 is TGTGCCAGCAGTTTACGTGGAGAGTGGACTGAAGCTTTCTTT. It is translated as CASSLRGEWTEAFF.

CDR3 in amino acids: CASRDLNTEAFF. The CDR3, as DNA: TGTGCCAGTAGGGACTTGAACACTGAAGCTTTCTTT. This chain connects TRBV19 to TRBJ1-1; the D is unclear. This CDR3 is 12 amino acids long. Germline loops: CDR1 LNHDA, CDR2 SQIVND (reference sequence). The V gene lost 6 bases and the J gene lost 0 bases, with 5 bases spanning the gap.

This clone was seen once. The chain uses TRBV5-5 and TRBJ1-4, with D tentatively TRBD1 (6 bases). CDR3 length: 16 amino acids. Germline V gene data show CDR1 as SGHKS and CDR2 as YYEKEE (reference sequence). Between the trimmed V and J ends, which lost 2 bases and 6 bases, there was a span of 17 bases. The CDR3 coding sequence is TGTGCCAGCAGCTTAAATCCAGGGGTAGGGTATGAAAAACTGTTTTTT. Translation: CASSLNPGVGYEKLFF.

The genes are TRBV5-5 and TRBJ1-5, with D perhaps TRBD1 (5 bases). The V gene's germline CDR1 is SGHKS and CDR2 YYEKEE (reference sequence). Trimming stripped 0 bases from V and 3 bases from J, with 7 bases between. The CDR3 is 14 residues long. In DNA, the CDR3 is TGTGCCAGCAGCTTGGGACAGAACAATCAGCCCCAGCATTTT. It encodes CASSLGQNNQPQHF.

This clone was seen a single time. The rearrangement links TRBV7-9 to TRBJ1-4; 7 nucleotides agree with TRBD1. Germline CDR1 reads SEHNR; CDR2 reads FQNEAQ (reference sequence). V gave up 1 base and J gave up 2 bases; unmatched junction bases: 4. The CDR3 has 16 residues. CDR3 sequence reads: CASSLVSGQTNEKLFF. CDR3 bases: TGTGCCAGCAGCTTAGTATCGGGACAGACTAATGAAAAACTGTTTTTT.

The chain carries TRBV6-2 or TRBV6-3 and TRBJ2-3; D is unclear. V dropped 5 bases and J dropped 2 bases, with 8 bases sitting between them. Germline V gene data show CDR1 as MNHEY and CDR2 as SVGEGT. This CDR3 has 13 amino acids. DNA of the CDR3: TGTGCCAGCAGTGCTGCGAACACAGATACGCAGTATTTT. Protein: CASSAANTDTQYF.

This clone was seen a single time. V usage is TRBV27 and J usage is TRBJ2-1; 10 bases are a match to TRBD2. Germline CDR1 and CDR2: MNHEY and SMNVEV (reference sequence). The CDR3 is 17 amino acids. V shed 4 bases and J 7 bases; nucleotides not matched to a gene: 13. CDR3 nucleotide sequence: TGTGCCAGCAGTTCTTGGATCAGCGGGAGGGCCGGTAATGAGCAGTTCTTC. Translated, it gives CASSSWISGRAGNEQFF.

This clone occurred a few times. The genes are TRBV3-1 (or the pseudogene TRBV3-2) and TRBJ1-3; D remains ambiguous. The CDR3 consists of 15 residues. Trimming left V 1 base short and J 0 bases short, with 7 bases between. Germline V gene data show CDR1 as LGHDT and CDR2 as YNNKEL (reference sequence). The CDR3 DNA reads TGTGCCAGCAGCCAAGTCACTGTCTCTGGAAACACCATATATTTT. Translated: CASSQVTVSGNTIYF.

The V and J genes are TRBV28 and TRBJ1-1; 11 bases fit TRBD1. V gave up 4 bases and J gave up 4 bases; unmatched junction bases: 5. The CDR3 sequence is 15 residues long. In germline, CDR1 is MDHEN, CDR2 SYDVKM. The CDR3, as DNA: TGTGCCAGCAGTTCGGACAGGGGGCCGGGCACTGAAGCTTTCTTT. This gives the protein CASSSDRGPGTEAFF.

This clone was counted a few times. The chain couples TRBV5-1 to TRBJ2-2; TRBD2 aligns across 8 bases. The trim removed 1 base at V and 6 bases at J, leaving 8 bases unmatched. CDR3 length: 16 residues. CDR1 SGHRS and CDR2 YFSETQ come from the germline V gene. CDR3 DNA sequence: TGCGCCAGCAGCTTGAGTAGCGGGGCAGTGGCCGGGGAGCTGTTTTTT. It is translated as CASSLSSGAVAGELFF.

The V gene is TRBV5-1, the J gene TRBJ2-2, with no clear D. Trimming took off 0 bases at V and 3 bases at J, with 6 bases between the two ends. Looked up from germline, CDR1 is SGHRS and CDR2 is YFSETQ. CDR3 length: 14 amino acids. DNA for the CDR3: TGCGCCAGCAGCTTGGAAGCGCACACCGGGGAGCTGTTTTTT. Translated: CASSLEAHTGELFF.